Sequencing of this T cell receptor (beta chain) was carried out in a study of blood T cell repertoires in COVID-19. About the study: From T cells, B-cell-depleted T cells, or PBMCs came the material, which was cDNA or gDNA.

Some clones are missing from TCRdb's copy, which holds only in-frame ones; the method was immunoSEQ multiplex PCR. Here the sample spans 400,000 or so clones, 87% being singletons. Individuals aged roughly 18 to 100 years were recruited from 20 to 25 US areas. Cohort allocation depended upon clinical history that participants reported. V was pared by 6 bases and J by 4 bases, with 12 bases between. CDR3 length equals 12 residues. Per germline, CDR1 SQVTM and CDR2 ANQGSEA. The specimen sequenced was PBMCs or T cells enriched from blood (not recorded which). J is TRBJ2-5 and V is TRBV29-1, with D possibly matching TRBD1 (6 bases). This receptor was obtained from a man aged 35 to 55 in a cohort exposed to, infected with or recovered from COVID-19 (not recorded which). CDR3 residues: CSVQGSGETQYF. Here the CDR3 DNA reads TGCAGCGTGCAGGGGTCAGGAGAGACCCAGTACTTC.